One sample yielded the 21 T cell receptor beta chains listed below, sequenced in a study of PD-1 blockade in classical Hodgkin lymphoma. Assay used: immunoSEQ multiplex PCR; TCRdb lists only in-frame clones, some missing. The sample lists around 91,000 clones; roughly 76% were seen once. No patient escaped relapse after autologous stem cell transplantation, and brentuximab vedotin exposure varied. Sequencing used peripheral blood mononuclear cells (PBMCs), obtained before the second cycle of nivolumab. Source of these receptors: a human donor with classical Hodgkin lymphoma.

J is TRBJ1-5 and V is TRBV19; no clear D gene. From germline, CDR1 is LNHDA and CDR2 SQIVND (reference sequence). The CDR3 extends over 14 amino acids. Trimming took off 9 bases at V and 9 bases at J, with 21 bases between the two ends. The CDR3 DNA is TGTGCCAGCACCGACCAAGGCGGAAAGGGGCCCCAGCATTTT. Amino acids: CASTDQGGKGPQHF.

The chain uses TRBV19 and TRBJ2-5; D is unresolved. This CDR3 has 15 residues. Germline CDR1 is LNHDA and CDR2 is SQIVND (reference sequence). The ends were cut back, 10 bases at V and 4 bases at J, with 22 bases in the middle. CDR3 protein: CATTTRASAAETQYF. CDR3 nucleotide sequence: TGTGCCACTACGACCCGGGCCTCCGCGGCAGAGACCCAGTACTTC.

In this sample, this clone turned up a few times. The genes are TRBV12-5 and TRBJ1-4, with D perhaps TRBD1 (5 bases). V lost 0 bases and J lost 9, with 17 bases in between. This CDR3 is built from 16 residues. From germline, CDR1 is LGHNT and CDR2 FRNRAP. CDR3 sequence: CASGLVRGEAPQKLFF. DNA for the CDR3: TGTGCTAGTGGTTTGGTACGAGGGGAAGCGCCACAAAAACTGTTTTTT.

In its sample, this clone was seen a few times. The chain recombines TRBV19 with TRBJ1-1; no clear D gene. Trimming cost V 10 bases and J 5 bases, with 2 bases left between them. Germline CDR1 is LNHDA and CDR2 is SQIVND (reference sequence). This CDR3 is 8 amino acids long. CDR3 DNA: TGTGCCAAAACTGAAGCTTTCTTT. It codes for CAKTEAFF.

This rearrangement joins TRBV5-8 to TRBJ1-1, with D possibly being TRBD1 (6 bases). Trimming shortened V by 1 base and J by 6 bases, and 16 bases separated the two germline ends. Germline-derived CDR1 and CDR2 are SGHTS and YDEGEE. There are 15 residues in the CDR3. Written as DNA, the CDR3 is TGTGCCAGCAGCTTGTATCAGGGGAGGATCGCTGAAGCTTTCTTT. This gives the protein CASSLYQGRIAEAFF.

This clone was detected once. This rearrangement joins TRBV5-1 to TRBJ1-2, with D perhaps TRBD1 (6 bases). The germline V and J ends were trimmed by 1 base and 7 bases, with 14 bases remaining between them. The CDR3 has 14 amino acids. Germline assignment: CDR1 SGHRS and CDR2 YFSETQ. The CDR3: CASSLNMGAAGYTF. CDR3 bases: TGCGCCAGCAGCTTGAATATGGGGGCGGCTGGCTACACCTTC. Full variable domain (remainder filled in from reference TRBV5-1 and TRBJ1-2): KAGVTQTPRYLIKTRGQQVTLSCSPISGHRSVSWYQQTPGQGLQFLFEYFSETQRNKGNFPGRFSGRQFSNSRSEMNVSTLELGDSALYLCASSLNMGAAGYTFGSGTRLTVV.

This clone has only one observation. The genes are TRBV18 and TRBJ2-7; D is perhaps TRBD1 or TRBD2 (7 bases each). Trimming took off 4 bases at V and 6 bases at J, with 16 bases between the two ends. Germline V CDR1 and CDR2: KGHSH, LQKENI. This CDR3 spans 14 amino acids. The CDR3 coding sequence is TGTGCCAGCTCACGGAATCAGGGGGAGGGCGAGCAGTACTTC. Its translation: CASSRNQGEGEQYF.

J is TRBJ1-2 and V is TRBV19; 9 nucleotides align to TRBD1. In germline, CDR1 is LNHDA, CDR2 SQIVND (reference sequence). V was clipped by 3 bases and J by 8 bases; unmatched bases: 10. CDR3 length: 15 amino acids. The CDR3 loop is CASSIFPGTGTGYTF. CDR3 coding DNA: TGTGCCAGTAGTATCTTTCCCGGGACAGGGACCGGCTACACCTTC.

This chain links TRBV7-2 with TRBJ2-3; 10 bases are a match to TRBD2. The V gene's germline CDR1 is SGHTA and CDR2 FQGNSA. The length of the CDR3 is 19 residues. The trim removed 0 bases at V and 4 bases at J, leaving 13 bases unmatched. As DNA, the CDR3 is TGTGCCAGCAGCTTAGCGCCTAGCGGGAGAGGTTGGGGCGCAGATACGCAGTATTTT. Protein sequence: CASSLAPSGRGWGADTQYF.

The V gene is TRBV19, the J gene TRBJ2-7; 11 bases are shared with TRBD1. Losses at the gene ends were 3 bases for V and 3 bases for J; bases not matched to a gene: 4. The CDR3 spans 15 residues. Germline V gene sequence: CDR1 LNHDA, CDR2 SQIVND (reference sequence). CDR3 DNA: TGTGCCAGTAGTATGGAAGGGACAGGGGGCTACGAGCAGTACTTC. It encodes CASSMEGTGGYEQYF.

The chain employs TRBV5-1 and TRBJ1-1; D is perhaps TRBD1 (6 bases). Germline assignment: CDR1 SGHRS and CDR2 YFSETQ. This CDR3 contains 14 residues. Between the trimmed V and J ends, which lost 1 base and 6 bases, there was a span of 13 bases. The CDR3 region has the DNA TGCGCCAGCAGCTTGACAGGGAGAAAGGCTGAAGCTTTCTTT. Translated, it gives CASSLTGRKAEAFF.

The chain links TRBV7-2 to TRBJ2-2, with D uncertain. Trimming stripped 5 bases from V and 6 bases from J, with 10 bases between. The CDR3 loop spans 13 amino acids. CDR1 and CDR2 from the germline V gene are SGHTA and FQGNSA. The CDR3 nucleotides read TGTGCCAGCAGCCCGATAGGCCCCGGGGAGCTGTTTTTT. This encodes CASSPIGPGELFF.

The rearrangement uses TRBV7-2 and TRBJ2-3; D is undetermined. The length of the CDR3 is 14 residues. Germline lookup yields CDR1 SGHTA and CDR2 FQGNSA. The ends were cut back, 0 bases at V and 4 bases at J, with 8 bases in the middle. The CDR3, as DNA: TGTGCCAGCAGCTTAGCTGTCTCCGCAGATACGCAGTATTTT. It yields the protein CASSLAVSADTQYF.

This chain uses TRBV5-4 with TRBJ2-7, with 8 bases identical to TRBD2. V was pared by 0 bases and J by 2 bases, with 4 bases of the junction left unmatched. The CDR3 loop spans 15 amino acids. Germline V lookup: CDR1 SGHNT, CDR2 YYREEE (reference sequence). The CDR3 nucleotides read TGTGCCAGCAGCTTGGGGGCGGGGGGCGCCTACGAGCAGTACTTC. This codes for CASSLGAGGAYEQYF.

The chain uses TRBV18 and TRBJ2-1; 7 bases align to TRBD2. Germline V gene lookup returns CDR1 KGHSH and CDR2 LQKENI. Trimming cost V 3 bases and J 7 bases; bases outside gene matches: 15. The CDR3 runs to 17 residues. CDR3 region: CASSPPTGGLNWNEQFF. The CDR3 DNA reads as TGTGCCAGCTCACCGCCAACGGGAGGTCTGAATTGGAATGAGCAGTTCTTC.

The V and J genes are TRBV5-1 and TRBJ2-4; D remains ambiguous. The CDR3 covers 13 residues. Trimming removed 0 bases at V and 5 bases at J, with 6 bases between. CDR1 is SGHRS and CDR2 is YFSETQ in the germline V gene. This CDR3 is CASSLGPENIQYF. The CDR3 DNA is TGCGCCAGCAGCTTGGGCCCGGAAAACATTCAGTACTTC.

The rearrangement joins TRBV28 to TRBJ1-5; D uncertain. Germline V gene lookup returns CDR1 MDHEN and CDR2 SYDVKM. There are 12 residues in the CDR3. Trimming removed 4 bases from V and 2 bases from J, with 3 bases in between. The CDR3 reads CASSSGNQPQHF. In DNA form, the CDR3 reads TGTGCCAGCAGTTCTGGCAATCAGCCCCAGCATTTT.

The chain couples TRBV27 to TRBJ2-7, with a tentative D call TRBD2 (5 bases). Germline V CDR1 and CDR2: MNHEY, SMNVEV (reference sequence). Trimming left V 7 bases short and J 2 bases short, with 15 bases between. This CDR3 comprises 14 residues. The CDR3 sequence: CASTSRTGPYEQYF. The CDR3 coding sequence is TGTGCCAGCACAAGCAGGACTGGACCCTACGAGCAGTACTTC.

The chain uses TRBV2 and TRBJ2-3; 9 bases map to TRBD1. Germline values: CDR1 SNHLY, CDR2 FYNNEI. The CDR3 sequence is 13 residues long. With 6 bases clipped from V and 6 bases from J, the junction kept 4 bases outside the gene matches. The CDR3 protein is CASSVDRGDTQYF. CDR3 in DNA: TGTGCCAGCAGCGTCGACAGGGGGGATACGCAGTATTTT.

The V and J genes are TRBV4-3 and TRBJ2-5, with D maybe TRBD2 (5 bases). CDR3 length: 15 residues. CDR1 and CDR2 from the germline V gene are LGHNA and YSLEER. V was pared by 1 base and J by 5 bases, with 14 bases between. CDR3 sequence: CASSQVGVPGETQYF. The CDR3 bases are TGCGCCAGCAGCCAAGTTGGCGTGCCGGGGGAGACCCAGTACTTC.

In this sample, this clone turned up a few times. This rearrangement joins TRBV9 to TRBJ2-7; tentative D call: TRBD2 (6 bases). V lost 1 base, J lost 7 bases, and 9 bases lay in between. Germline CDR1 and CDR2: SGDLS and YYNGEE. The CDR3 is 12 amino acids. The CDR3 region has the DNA TGTGCCAGCAGCGTATCCGGGAGAGAGCAGTACTTC. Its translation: CASSVSGREQYF. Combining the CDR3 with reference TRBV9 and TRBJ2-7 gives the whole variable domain DSGVTQTPKHLITATGQRVTLRCSPRSGDLSVYWYQQSLDQGLQFLIQYYNGEERAKGNILERFSAQQFPDLHSELNLSSLELGDSALYFCASSVSGREQYFGPGTRLTVT.